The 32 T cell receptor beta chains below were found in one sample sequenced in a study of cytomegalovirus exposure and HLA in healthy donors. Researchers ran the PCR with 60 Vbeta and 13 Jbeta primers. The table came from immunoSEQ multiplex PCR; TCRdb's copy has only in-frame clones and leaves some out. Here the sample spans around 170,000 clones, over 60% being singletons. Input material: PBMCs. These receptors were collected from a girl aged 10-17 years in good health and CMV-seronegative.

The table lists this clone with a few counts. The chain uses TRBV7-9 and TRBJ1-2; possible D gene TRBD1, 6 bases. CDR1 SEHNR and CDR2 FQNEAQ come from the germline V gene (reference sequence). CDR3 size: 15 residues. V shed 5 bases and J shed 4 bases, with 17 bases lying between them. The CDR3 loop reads CASSATGRYIYGYTF. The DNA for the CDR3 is TGTGCCAGCAGCGCAACAGGGCGGTATATCTATGGCTACACCTTC.

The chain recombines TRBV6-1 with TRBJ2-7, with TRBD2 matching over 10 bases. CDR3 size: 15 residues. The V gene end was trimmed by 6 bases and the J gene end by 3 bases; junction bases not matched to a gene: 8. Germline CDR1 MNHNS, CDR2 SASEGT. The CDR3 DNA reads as TGTGCCAGCAGGGTTAGCGGGGGGAACCGCTACGAGCAGTACTTC. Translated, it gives CASRVSGGNRYEQYF.

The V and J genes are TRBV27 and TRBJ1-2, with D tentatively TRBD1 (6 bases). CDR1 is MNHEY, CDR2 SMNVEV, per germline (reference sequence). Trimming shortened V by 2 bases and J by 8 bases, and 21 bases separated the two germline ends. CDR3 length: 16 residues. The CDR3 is CASSLSRGAFASGYTF. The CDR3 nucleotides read TGTGCCAGCAGTTTAAGCCGGGGGGCGTTTGCTAGCGGCTACACCTTC.

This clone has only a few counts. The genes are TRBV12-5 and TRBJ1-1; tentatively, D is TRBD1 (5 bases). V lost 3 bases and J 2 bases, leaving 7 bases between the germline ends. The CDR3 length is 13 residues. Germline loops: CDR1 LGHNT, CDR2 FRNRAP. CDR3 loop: CASGFGGNTEAFF. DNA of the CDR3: TGTGCTAGTGGTTTCGGGGGAAACACTGAAGCTTTCTTT. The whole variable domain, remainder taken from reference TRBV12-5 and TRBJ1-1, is DARVTQTPRHKVTEMGQEVTMRCQPILGHNTVFWYRQTMMQGLELLAYFRNRAPLDDSGMPKDRFSAEMPDATLATLKIQPSEPRDSAVYFCASGFGGNTEAFFGQGTRLTVV.

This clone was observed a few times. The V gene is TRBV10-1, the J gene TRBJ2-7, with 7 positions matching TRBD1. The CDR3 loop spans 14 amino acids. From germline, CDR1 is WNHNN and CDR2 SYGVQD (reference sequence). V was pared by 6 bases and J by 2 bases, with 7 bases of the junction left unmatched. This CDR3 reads CASSPGQAAYEQYF. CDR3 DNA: TGCGCCAGCAGCCCTGGACAGGCCGCCTACGAGCAGTACTTC.

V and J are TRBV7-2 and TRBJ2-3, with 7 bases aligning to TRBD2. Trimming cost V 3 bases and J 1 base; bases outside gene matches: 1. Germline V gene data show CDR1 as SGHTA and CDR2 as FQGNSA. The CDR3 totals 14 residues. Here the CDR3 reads CASSFAGGTDTQYF. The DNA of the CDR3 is TGTGCCAGCAGCTTCGCGGGGGGCACAGATACGCAGTATTTT.

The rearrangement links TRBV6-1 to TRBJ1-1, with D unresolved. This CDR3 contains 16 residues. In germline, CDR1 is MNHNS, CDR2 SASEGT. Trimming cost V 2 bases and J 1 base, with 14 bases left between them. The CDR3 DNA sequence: TGTGCCAGCAGTGAACCGACATGGAAGTGGAACACTGAAGCTTTCTTT. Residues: CASSEPTWKWNTEAFF.

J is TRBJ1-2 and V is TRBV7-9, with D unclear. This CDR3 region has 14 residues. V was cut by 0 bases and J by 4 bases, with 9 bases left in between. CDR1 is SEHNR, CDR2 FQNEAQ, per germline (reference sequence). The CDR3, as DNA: TGTGCCAGCAGCTTAGCAACCGGGATCTATGGCTACACCTTC. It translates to CASSLATGIYGYTF.

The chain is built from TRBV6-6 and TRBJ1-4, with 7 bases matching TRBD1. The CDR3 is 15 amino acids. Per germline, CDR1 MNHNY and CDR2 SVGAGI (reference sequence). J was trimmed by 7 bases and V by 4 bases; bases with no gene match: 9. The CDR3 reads CASSSPTGSSEKLFF. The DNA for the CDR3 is TGTGCCAGCAGTTCCCCGACAGGGTCGAGTGAAAAACTGTTTTTT.

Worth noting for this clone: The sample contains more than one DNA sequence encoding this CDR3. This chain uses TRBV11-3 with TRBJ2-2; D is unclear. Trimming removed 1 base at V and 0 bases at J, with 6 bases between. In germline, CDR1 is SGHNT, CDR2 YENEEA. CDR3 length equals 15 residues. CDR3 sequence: CASSLGTANTGELFF. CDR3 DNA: TGTGCCAGCAGCTTAGGAACAGCGAACACCGGGGAGCTGTTTTTT.

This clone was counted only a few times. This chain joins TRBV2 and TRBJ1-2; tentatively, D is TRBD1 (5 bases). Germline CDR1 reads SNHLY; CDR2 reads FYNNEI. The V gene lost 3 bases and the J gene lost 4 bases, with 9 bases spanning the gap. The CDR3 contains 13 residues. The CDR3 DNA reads TGTGCCAGCAGTGACCACAGGAGCTATGGCTACACCTTC. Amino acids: CASSDHRSYGYTF.

The CDR3, as DNA: TGCAGCGCGAGGGCACAGGGGAACACCGGGGAGCTGTTTTTT. Its translation: CSARAQGNTGELFF. The J gene is TRBJ2-2, the V gene TRBV29-1, with a weak D call TRBD1 (6 bases). CDR3 length: 14 residues. V gave up 7 bases and J gave up 1 base, with 13 bases separating them. Germline lookup yields CDR1 SQVTM and CDR2 ANQGSEA.

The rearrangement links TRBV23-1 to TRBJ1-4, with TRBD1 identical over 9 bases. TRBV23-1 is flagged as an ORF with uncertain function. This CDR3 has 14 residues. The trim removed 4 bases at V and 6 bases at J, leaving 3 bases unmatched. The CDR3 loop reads CASSPGTGYEKLFF. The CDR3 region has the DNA TGCGCCAGCAGTCCCGGGACAGGGTATGAAAAACTGTTTTTT.

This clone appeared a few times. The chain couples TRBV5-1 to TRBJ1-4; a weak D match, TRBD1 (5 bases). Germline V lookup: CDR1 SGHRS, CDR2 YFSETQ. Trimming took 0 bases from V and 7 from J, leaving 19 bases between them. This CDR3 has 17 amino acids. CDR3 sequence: CASSLAGGTALSEKLFF. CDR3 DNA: TGCGCCAGCAGCTTGGCGGGGGGGACGGCACTAAGTGAAAAACTGTTTTTT.

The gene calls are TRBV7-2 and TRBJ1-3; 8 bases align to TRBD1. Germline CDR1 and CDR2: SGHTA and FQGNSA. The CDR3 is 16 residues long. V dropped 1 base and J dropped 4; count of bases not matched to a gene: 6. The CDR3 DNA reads TGTGCCAGCAGCTTAGACCCCGGGACAGGAGGAAACACCATATATTTT. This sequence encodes CASSLDPGTGGNTIYF.

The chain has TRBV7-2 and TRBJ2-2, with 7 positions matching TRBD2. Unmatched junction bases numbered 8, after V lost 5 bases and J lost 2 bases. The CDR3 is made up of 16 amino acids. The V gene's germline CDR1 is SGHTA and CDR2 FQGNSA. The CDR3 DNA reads TGTGCCAGCAGCACGCTAGGCGGGGGTAACACCGGGGAGCTGTTTTTT. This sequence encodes CASSTLGGGNTGELFF. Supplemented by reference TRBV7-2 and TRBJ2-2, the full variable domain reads GAGVSQSPSNKVTEKGKDVELRCDPISGHTALYWYRQSLGQGLEFLIYFQGNSAPDKSGLPSDRFSAERTGGSVSTLTIQRTQQEDSAVYLCASSTLGGGNTGELFFGEGSRLTVL.

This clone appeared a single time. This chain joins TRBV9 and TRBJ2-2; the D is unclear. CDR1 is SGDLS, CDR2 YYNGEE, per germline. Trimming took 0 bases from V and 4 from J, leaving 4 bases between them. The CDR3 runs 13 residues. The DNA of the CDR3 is TGTGCCAGCAGCGTAGCTAGCACCGGGGAGCTGTTTTTT. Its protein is CASSVASTGELFF.

CDR3 loop: CASRGAGELFF. CDR3 bases: TGTGCCAGTCGGGGGGCCGGGGAGCTGTTTTTT. This chain links TRBV7-6 with TRBJ2-2; 7 nucleotides match TRBD2. V gave up 9 bases and J gave up 6 bases; unmatched junction bases: 1. There are 11 residues in the CDR3. In germline, CDR1 is SGHVS, CDR2 FNYEAQ.

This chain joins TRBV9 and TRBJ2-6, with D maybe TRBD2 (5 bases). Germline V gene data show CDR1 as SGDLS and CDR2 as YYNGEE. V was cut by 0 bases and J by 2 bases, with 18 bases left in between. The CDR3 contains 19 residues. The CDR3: CASSVATPSTSPGANVLTF. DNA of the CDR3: TGTGCCAGCAGCGTAGCTACTCCTAGCACCTCCCCTGGGGCCAACGTCCTGACTTTC.

The CDR3, as DNA: TGCGCCAGCAGCCAAGGACAGGGGGCTATCTCTGGCTACACCTTC. It is translated as CASSQGQGAISGYTF. J is TRBJ1-2 and V is TRBV5-1; 11 bases match TRBD1. The CDR3 is 15 amino acids. V trimming: 4 bases; J trimming: 7 bases; junction bases outside the gene matches: 9. Germline V gives CDR1 SGHRS, CDR2 YFSETQ.

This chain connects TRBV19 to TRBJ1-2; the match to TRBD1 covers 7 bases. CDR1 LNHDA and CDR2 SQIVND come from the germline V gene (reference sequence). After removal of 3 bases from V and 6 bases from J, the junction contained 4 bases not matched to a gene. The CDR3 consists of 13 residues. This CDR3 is CASSIDRVDGYTF. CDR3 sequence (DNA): TGTGCCAGTAGTATCGACAGGGTAGATGGCTACACCTTC.

CDR3 in amino acids: CASSIPQGAQDTEAFF. For the CDR3, the DNA is TGTGCCAGTAGTATACCACAGGGGGCTCAGGACACTGAAGCTTTCTTT. This sequence joins TRBV19 and TRBJ1-1; the match to TRBD1 covers 9 bases. CDR3 size: 16 residues. CDR1 is LNHDA and CDR2 is SQIVND in the germline V gene (reference sequence). Losses at the gene ends were 2 bases for V and 3 bases for J; bases not matched to a gene: 7.

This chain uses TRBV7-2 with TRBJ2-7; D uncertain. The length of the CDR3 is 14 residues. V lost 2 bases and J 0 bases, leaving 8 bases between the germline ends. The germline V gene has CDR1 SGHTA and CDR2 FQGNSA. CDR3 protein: CASSLQWSSYEQYF. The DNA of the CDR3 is TGTGCCAGCAGCTTACAGTGGAGCTCCTACGAGCAGTACTTC.

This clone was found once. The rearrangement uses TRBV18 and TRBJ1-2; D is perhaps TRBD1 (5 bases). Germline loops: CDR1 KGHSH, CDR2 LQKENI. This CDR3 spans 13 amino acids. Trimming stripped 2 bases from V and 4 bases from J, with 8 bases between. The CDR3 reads CASSPIGGYGYTF. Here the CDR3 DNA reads TGTGCCAGCTCACCAATCGGGGGCTATGGCTACACCTTC.

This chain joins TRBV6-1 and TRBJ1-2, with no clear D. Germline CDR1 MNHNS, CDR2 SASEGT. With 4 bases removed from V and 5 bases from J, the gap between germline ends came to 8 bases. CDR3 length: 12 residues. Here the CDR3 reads CASSAGQYGYTF. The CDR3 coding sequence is TGTGCCAGCAGTGCCGGTCAATATGGCTACACCTTC.

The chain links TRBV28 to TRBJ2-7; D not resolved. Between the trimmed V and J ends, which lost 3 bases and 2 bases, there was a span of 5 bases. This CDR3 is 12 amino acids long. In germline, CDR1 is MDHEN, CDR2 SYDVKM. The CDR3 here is CASSFLTYEQYF. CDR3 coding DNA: TGTGCCAGCAGTTTCCTTACCTACGAGCAGTACTTC.

CDR3 sequence (DNA): TGTGCCAGCAGCCCCAGGAACACTGAAGCTTTCTTT. Encoded protein: CASSPRNTEAFF. The J gene is TRBJ1-1, the V gene TRBV6-1; D remains ambiguous. V lost 6 bases to trimming and J lost 1 base, with 6 bases between them. This CDR3 is 12 amino acids long. Germline loops: CDR1 MNHNS, CDR2 SASEGT.

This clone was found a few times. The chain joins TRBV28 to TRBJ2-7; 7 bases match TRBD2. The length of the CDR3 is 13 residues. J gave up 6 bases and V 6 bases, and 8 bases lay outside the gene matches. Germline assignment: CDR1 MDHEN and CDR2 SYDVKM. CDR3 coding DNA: TGTGCCAGCAGCAACTCCGGCGGGGGCGAGCAGTACTTC. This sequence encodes CASSNSGGGEQYF.

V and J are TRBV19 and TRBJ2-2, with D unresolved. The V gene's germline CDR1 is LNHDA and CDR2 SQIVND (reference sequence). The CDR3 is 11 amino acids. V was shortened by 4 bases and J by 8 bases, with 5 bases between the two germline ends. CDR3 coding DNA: TGTGCCAGTAGTAGGCTTGGGGAGCTGTTTTTT. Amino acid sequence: CASSRLGELFF.

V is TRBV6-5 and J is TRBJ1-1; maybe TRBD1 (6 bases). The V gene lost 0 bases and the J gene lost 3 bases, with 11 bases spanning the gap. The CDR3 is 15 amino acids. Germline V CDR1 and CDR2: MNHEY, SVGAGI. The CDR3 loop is CASSYSVAGDTEAFF. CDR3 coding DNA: TGTGCCAGCAGTTACTCCGTCGCAGGGGACACTGAAGCTTTCTTT.

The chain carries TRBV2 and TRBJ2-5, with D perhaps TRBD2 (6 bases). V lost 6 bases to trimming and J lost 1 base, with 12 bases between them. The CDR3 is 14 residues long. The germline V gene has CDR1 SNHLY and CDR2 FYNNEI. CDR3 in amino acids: CASRLAVIQETQYF. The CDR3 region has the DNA TGTGCCAGCAGACTAGCCGTTATCCAAGAGACCCAGTACTTC.

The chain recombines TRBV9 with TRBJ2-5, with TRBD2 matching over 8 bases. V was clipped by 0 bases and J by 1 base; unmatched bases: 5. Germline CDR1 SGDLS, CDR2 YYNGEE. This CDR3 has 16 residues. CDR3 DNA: TGTGCCAGCAGCGTAGCCAGCGGGGGCCTCCAAGAGACCCAGTACTTC. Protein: CASSVASGGLQETQYF.